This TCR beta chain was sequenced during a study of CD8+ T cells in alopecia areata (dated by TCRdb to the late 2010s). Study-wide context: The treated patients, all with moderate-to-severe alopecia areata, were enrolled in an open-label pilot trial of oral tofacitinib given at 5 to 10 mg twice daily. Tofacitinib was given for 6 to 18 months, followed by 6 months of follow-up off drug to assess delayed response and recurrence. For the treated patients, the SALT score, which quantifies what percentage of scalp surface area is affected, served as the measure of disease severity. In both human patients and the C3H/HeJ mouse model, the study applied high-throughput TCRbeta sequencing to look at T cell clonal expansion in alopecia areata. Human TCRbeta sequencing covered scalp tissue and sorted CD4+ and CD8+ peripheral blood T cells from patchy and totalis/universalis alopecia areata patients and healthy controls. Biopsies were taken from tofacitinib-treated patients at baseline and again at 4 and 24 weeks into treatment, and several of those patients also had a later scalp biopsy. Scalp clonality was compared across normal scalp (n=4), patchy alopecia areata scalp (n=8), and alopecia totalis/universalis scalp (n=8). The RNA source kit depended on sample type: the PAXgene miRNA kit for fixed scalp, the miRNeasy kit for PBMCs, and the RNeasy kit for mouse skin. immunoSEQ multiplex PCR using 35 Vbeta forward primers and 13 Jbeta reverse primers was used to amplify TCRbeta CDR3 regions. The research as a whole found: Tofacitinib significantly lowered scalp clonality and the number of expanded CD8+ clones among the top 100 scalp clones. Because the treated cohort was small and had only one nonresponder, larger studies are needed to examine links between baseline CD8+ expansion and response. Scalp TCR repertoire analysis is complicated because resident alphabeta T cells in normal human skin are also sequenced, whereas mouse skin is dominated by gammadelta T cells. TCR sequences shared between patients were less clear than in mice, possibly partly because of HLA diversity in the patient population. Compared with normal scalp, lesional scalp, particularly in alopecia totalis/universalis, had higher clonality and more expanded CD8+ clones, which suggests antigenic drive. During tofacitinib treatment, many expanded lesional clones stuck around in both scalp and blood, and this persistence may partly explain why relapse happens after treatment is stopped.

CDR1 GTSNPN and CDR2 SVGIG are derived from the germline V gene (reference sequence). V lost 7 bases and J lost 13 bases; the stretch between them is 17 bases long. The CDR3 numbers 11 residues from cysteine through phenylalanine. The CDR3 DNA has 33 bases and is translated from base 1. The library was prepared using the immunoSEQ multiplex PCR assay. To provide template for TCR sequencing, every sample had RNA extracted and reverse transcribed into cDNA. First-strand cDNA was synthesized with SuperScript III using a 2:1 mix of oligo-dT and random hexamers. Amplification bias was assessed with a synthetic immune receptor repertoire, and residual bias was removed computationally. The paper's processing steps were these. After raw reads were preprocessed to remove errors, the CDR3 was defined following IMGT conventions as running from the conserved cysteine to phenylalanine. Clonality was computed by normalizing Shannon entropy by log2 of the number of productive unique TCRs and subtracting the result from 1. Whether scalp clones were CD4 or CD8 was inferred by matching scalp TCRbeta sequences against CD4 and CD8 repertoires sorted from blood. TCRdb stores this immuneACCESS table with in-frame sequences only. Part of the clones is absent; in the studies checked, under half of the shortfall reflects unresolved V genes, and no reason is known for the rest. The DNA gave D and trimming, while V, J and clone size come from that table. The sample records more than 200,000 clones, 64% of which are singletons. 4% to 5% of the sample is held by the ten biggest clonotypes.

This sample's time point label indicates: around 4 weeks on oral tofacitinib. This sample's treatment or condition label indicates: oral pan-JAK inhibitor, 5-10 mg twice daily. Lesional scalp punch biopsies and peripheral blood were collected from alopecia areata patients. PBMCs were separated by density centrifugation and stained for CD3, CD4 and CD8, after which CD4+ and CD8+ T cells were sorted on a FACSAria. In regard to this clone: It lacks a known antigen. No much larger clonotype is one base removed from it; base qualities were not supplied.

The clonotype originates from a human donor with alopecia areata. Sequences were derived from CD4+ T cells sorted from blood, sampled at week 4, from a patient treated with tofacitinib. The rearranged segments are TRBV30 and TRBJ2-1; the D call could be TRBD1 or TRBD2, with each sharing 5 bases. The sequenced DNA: TGTGCCTTGGAATCCTCGAGGGACCAGTTCTTC. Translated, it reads CALESSRDQFF.